This T cell receptor (beta chain) was captured by sequencing in a study of OX40 agonist ivuxolimab in advanced cancers. Libraries were prepared by immunoSEQ multiplex PCR; TCRdb keeps only in-frame clonotypes and omits some of them. The profile covers approximately 44,000 clones, with roughly 82% appearing a single time and about 2.4% taken by the ten largest. CDR1 WNHNN and CDR2 SYGVQD come from the germline V gene (reference sequence). The CDR3 contains 13 residues. V was shortened by 3 bases and J by 3 bases, with 9 bases between the two germline ends. Material: CD4+ or CD8+ T cells sorted from blood, obtained in a trial of the OX40 agonist ivuxolimab. The chain joins TRBV10-1 to TRBJ2-7, with D possibly matching TRBD1 (6 bases). The sequence derives from an adult with an advanced solid tumor such as melanoma, head and neck, liver or kidney cancer. The CDR3 nucleotides read TGCGCCAGCAGTGACGTACAGGGCTACGAGCAGTACTTC. This codes for CASSDVQGYEQYF.